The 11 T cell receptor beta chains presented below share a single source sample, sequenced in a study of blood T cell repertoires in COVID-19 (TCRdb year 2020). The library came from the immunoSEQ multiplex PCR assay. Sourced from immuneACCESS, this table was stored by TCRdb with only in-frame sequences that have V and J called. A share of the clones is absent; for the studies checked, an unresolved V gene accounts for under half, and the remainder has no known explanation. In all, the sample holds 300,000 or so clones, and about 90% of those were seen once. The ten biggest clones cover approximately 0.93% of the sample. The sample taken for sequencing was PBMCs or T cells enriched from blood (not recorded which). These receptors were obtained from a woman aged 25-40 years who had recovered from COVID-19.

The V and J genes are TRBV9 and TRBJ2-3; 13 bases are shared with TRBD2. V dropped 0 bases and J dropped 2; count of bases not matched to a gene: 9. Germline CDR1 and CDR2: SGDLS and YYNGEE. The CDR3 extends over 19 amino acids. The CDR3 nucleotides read TGTGCCAGCAGCGTAGAGTGGGGACTAGCGGGGACTACCACAGATACGCAGTATTTT. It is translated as CASSVEWGLAGTTTDTQYF.

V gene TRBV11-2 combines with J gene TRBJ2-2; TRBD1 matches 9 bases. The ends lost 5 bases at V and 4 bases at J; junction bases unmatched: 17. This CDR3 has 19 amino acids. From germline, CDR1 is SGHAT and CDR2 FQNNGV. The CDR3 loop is CASSRFRRATGGSTGELFF. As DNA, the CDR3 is TGTGCCAGCAGCCGTTTTCGTAGGGCAACAGGGGGCAGCACCGGGGAGCTGTTTTTT.

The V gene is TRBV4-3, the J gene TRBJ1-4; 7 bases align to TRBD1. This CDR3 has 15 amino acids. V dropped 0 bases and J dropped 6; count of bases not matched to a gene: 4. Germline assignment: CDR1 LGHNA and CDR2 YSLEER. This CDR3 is CASSQDKGADEKLFF. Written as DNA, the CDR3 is TGCGCCAGCAGCCAAGATAAGGGGGCGGATGAAAAACTGTTTTTT.

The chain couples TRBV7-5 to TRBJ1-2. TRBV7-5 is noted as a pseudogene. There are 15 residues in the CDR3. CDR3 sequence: CVRSLVHGLQDGYTF. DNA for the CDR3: TGTGTCAGAAGCTTAGTCCATGGACTCCAGGACGGCTACACCTTC.

The CDR3 DNA reads as TGTGCCAGCAGTGAAGCGCGGCTTAATTCACCCCTCCACTTT. Protein sequence: CASSEARLNSPLHF. The gene calls are TRBV2 and TRBJ1-6, with no clear D. Germline values: CDR1 SNHLY, CDR2 FYNNEI. The V end lost 0 bases, the J end lost 6 bases, and 6 bases lay between the germline ends. The CDR3 is 14 amino acids.

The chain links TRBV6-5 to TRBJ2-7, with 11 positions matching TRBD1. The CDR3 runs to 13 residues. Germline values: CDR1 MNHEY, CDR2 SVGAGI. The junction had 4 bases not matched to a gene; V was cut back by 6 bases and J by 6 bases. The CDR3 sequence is CASRDRGRGEQYF. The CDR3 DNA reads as TGTGCCAGCAGGGACAGGGGGCGCGGCGAGCAGTACTTC.

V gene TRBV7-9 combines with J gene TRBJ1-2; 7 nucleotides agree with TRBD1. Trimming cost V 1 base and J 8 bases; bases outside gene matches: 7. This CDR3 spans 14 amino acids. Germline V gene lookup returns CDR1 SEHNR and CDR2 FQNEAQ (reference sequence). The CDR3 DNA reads TGTGCCAGCAGCTTAGAGACAGGGTCTGGCGGCTACACCTTC. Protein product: CASSLETGSGGYTF. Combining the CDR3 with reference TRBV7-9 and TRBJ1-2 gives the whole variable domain DTGVSQNPRHKITKRGQNVTFRCDPISEHNRLYWYRQTLGQGPEFLTYFQNEAQLEKSRLLSDRFSAERPKGSFSTLEIQRTEQGDSAMYLCASSLETGSGGYTFGSGTRLTVV.

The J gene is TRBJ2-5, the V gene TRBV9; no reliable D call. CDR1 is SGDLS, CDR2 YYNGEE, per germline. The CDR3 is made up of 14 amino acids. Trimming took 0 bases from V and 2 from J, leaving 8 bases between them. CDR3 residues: CASSVGPIQETQYF. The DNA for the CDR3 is TGTGCCAGCAGCGTAGGGCCGATACAAGAGACCCAGTACTTC.

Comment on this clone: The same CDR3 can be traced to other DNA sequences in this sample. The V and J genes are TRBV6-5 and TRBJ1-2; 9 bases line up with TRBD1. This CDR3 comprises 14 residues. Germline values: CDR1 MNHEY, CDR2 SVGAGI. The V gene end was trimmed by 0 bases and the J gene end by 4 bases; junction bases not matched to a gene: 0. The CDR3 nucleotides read TGTGCCAGCAGTTACTCGACAGGGGGCTATGGCTACACCTTC. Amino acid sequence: CASSYSTGGYGYTF.

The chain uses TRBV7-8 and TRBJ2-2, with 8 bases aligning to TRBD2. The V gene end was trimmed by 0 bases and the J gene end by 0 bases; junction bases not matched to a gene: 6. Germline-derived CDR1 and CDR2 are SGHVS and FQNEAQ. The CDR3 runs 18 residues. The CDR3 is CASSLARLAGTNTGELFF. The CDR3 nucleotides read TGTGCCAGCAGCTTAGCGCGCCTAGCGGGTACGAACACCGGGGAGCTGTTTTTT.

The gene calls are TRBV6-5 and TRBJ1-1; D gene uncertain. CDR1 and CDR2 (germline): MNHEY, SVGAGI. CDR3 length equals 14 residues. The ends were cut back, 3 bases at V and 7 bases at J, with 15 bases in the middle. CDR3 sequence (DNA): TGTGCCAGCAGTTATTACTCCCGCGGGAGTGAAGCTTTCTTT. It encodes CASSYYSRGSEAFF.